This TCR beta chain was recovered during a study of cytomegalovirus exposure and HLA in healthy donors. General study results and limits: Cytomegalovirus association was listed for about 150 TCR beta chains.

The primer mix had 60 Vbeta and 13 Jbeta primers. This table comes from immunoSEQ multiplex PCR, and its TCRdb copy is limited to in-frame clones, with some not included. The table records around 180,000 clones, approximately 88% of them present only once. The germline gives CDR1 WSHSY, CDR2 SAAADI. The CDR3 covers 16 residues. Trimming shortened V by 2 bases and J by 1 base, and 13 bases separated the two germline ends. About this clone: What it binds is not known.

This TCR was recovered from a boy younger than 10 in good health and CMV-seronegative. The sample consisted of PBMCs. The V and J genes are TRBV10-2 and TRBJ2-3, with a possible D match to TRBD2 (5 bases). The CDR3 protein is CASSEALSGRTDTQYF. For the CDR3, the DNA is TGCGCCAGCAGTGAGGCCCTAAGCGGACGCACAGATACGCAGTATTTT.